Below are 24 T cell receptor beta chains sequenced from a single sample in a study of blood T cells in healthy people across ages. The second PCR ran about 6 to 12 cycles with a sample-barcoded 5' primer and J-beta primers. One entry per CDR3 protein, called by TCRdb with MiXCR from the 5' RACE reads. Here the sample spans 850,000 or so distinct CDR3 sequences, 29% being singletons. What was sequenced was blood. The source of these receptors is a woman of 80 years or more in good health.

This clonotype was seen a handful of times. The chain recombines TRBV5-1 with TRBJ2-2; tentative D call: TRBD1 (6 bases). Trimming stripped 0 bases from V and 5 bases from J, with 11 bases between. Germline values: CDR1 SGHRS, CDR2 YFSETQ. The CDR3 contains 15 residues. DNA of the CDR3: TGCGCCAGCAGCTTGGACAGGGAAGGGACCGGGGAGCTGTTTTTT. This codes for CASSLDREGTGELFF.

In the case of this clonotype: A much more abundant neighbour one base away suggests this may be a read error. The V call is TRBV29-1, the J call TRBJ2-3; D possibly corresponds to TRBD1 (6 bases). CDR1 is SQVTM, CDR2 ANQGSEA, per germline. This CDR3 is built from 12 residues. As DNA, the CDR3 is TGCAGTGGGGGCCGGAACACAGGTACGCAGTATTTT. Its protein product is CSGGRNTGTQYF.

This clonotype was counted many times. V usage is TRBV20-1 and J usage is TRBJ2-3, with no clear D. The germline gives CDR1 DFQATT, CDR2 SNEGSKA (reference sequence). This CDR3 contains 13 residues. V lost 0 bases to trimming and J lost 2 bases, with 6 bases between them. The CDR3 region has the DNA TGCAGTGCTAGAGATGGGGTCACAGATACGCAGTATTTT. Translation: CSARDGVTDTQYF.

Remarks on this clonotype: A read error is possible here, since a much larger clone lies one base away. The rearrangement links TRBV24-1 to TRBJ2-1; 8 nucleotides agree with TRBD1. The CDR3 totals 13 residues. Germline V gene lookup returns CDR1 KGHDR and CDR2 SFDVKD. J gave up 7 bases and V 5 bases, and 3 bases lay outside the gene matches. This chain's CDR3 is CATSGTGSNEQFF. The CDR3 nucleotides are TGTGCCACCAGTGGGACAGGGTCGAATGAGCAGTTCTTC.

This clonotype was found many times. The rearrangement links TRBV7-2 to TRBJ2-1, with TRBD2 matching 8 bases. The length of the CDR3 is 17 residues. Germline CDR1 SGHTA, CDR2 FQGNSA. J lost 7 bases, V lost 4 bases, and 15 bases had no gene match. The CDR3 DNA reads TGTGCCAGCAGCTCTCCAGTGGTTGCGGGGGGCCGGAATGAGCAGTTCTTC. Amino acid sequence: CASSSPVVAGGRNEQFF.

This clonotype was picked up many times. The chain has TRBV20-1 and TRBJ1-2; weak D call: TRBD1 (6 bases). V was trimmed by 0 bases and J by 4 bases, leaving 18 bases between them. The V gene's germline CDR1 is DFQATT and CDR2 SNEGSKA (reference sequence). The CDR3 is made up of 16 amino acids. The chain's CDR3 is CSARDHGRGWGYGYTF. As DNA, the CDR3 is TGCAGTGCTAGAGATCACGGCAGGGGTTGGGGCTATGGCTACACCTTC.

J is TRBJ1-1 and V is TRBV12-3 or TRBV12-4, with D hard to call. The ends were cut back, 5 bases at V and 5 bases at J, with 21 bases in the middle. The CDR3 runs to 16 residues. The CDR3 region is CASSPTLGLGNTEAFF. The CDR3 DNA reads TGTGCCAGCAGTCCCACCCTAGGACTGGGGAATACTGAAGCTTTCTTT.

Remarks on this clonotype: A junction end diverges from the germline sequence, so it may reflect a read error. DNA for the CDR3: TGCGCCAGCGGCAGGGTTGGCCAAGAGGCCCAGTACTTC. Protein sequence: CASGRVGQEAQYF. V is TRBV5-1 and J is TRBJ2-5; D possibly corresponds to TRBD1 (5 bases). Germline assignment: CDR1 SGHRS and CDR2 YFSETQ. The CDR3 totals 13 residues.

This clonotype has only a few counts. This chain uses TRBV11-2 with TRBJ2-3, with 7 bases fitting TRBD1. This CDR3 spans 15 amino acids. Germline trimming cut 3 bases from V and 2 bases from J; bases unmatched to any gene: 5. Germline V gene lookup returns CDR1 SGHAT and CDR2 FQNNGV. CDR3 region: CASSFRQGPTDTQYF. CDR3 nucleotide sequence: TGTGCCAGCAGCTTCCGACAGGGCCCCACAGATACGCAGTATTTT.

On this clonotype: A single base separates this from a much larger clone, so it may be a read error. J is TRBJ2-1 and V is TRBV5-1; D is perhaps TRBD2 (6 bases). V shed 8 bases and J shed 8 bases, with 26 bases lying between them. The CDR3 length is 16 residues. Germline V gene lookup returns CDR1 SGHRS and CDR2 YFSETQ. The CDR3 sequence is CARSPFGGVKFDEQFF. DNA of the CDR3: TGCGCCAGGAGCCCCTTCGGGGGAGTAAAGTTTGATGAGCAGTTCTTC.

This clonotype was recorded many times. This chain joins TRBV14 and TRBJ2-5; TRBD2 is a possible D gene (5 bases). The CDR3 extends over 14 amino acids. From germline, CDR1 is SGHDN and CDR2 FVKESK. The V end was cut by 4 bases, the J end by 2 bases, with 11 bases between. CDR3 loop: CASSRGRSQETQYF. The CDR3 DNA follows: TGTGCCAGCAGCCGAGGGCGTTCTCAAGAGACCCAGTACTTC. The full variable domain, in which reference TRBV14 and TRBJ2-5 provide the parts outside the CDR3, is EAGVTQFPSHSVIEKGQTVTLRCDPISGHDNLYWYRRVMGKEIKFLLHFVKESKQDESGMPNNRFLAERTGGTYSTLKVQPAELEDSGVYFCASSRGRSQETQYFGPGTRLLVL.

About this clonotype itself: One end of the junction does not line up with germline, which may come from a read error. The chain recombines TRBV5-1 with TRBJ2-7, with 9 bases matching TRBD1. The last part of the DNA fits TRBJ2-5 better; the J call may be wrong. Germline V gene lookup returns CDR1 SGHRS and CDR2 YFSETQ. The CDR3 is 20 residues long. Here the CDR3 reads CAGSWGPGQGRTPPMGTQYF. CDR3 bases: TGCGCCGGCAGCTGGGGGCCGGGACAGGGTCGAACGCCGCCAATGGGGACCCAGTACTTC.

This sequence joins TRBV5-8 and TRBJ1-2; the D is unclear. V was shortened by 4 bases and J by 8 bases, with 9 bases between the two germline ends. Germline values: CDR1 SGHTS, CDR2 YDEGEE. This CDR3 contains 11 residues. The CDR3 is CASSPTRGYTF. CDR3 nucleotide sequence: TGTGCCAGCAGCCCGACGCGCGGCTACACCTTC.

This clonotype showed up just once. Being one base from a much bigger clone, this may be a read error. The chain joins TRBV11-3 to TRBJ2-7; D gene ambiguous. CDR3 length equals 13 residues. Germline CDR1 reads SGHNT; CDR2 reads YENEEA. Trimming removed 0 bases from V and 10 bases from J, with 13 bases in between. The CDR3 loop is CASSLDSGPRQYF. The DNA for the CDR3 is TGTGCCAGCAGCTTAGATTCCGGGCCACGTCAGTACTTC.

This clonotype has more than one count but fewer than ten. The rearrangement joins TRBV18 to TRBJ2-1; 11 nucleotides align to TRBD2. After removal of 3 bases from V and 12 bases from J, the junction contained 4 bases not matched to a gene. CDR1 is KGHSH, CDR2 LQKENI, per germline. The CDR3 is 13 residues long. The CDR3 region has the DNA TGTGCCAGCTCACCCGGGACTAGCGGCTGGCAGTTCTTC. It encodes CASSPGTSGWQFF.

As for this clonotype: The germline gene is not matched at one end of the junction; a read error may be the cause. This sequence joins TRBV20-1 and TRBJ1-1; TRBD1 aligns across 9 bases. This CDR3 comprises 14 residues. Germline assignment: CDR1 DFQATT and CDR2 SNEGSKA (reference sequence). CDR3 protein: CSARRQGVNTGAFF. The CDR3 DNA sequence: TGCAGTGCGAGAAGACAGGGGGTCAACACTGGAGCTTTCTTT.

This clonotype was counted many times. The chain recombines TRBV12-3 or TRBV12-4 with TRBJ2-1; 11 bases align to TRBD2. V lost 2 bases to trimming and J lost 9 bases; unmatched junction nucleotides: 6. The CDR3 is made up of 15 amino acids. The CDR3 coding sequence is TGTGCCAGCAGTTTAAGGGCTAGCGGGGGGAGTGAGCAGTTCTTC. Protein sequence: CASSLRASGGSEQFF.

The V and J genes are TRBV20-1 and TRBJ2-5; 7 bases are a match to TRBD2. The CDR3 has 12 amino acids. Germline V CDR1 and CDR2: DFQATT, SNEGSKA (reference sequence). CDR3 loop: CRAGREGETQYF. The CDR3 nucleotides read TGCAGGGCTGGGAGGGAAGGGGAGACCCAGTACTTC.

Concerning this clonotype itself: A much larger clone lies a single base off, so this may be a read error. The chain carries TRBV20-1 and TRBJ1-2; D remains unclear. This CDR3 is 14 amino acids long. Trimming stripped 4 bases from V and 0 bases from J, with 12 bases between. Germline-derived CDR1 and CDR2 are DFQATT and SNEGSKA (reference sequence). The CDR3 coding sequence is TGCAGTGCTAAACTATCGGCAGCTAACTATGGCTACACCTTC. Residues: CSAKLSAANYGYTF.

This clonotype showed up many times. The chain is built from TRBV9 and TRBJ2-7; possible D gene TRBD2, 7 bases. The germline V and J ends were trimmed by 4 bases and 4 bases, with 15 bases remaining between them. The CDR3 spans 14 residues. Germline CDR1 is SGDLS and CDR2 is YYNGEE. CDR3 bases: TGTGCCAGCAGCCCCTCGGGGGGCAGATACGAGCAGTACTTC. Its translation: CASSPSGGRYEQYF. The full variable domain, rest sourced from reference TRBV9 and TRBJ2-7, is DSGVTQTPKHLITATGQRVTLRCSPRSGDLSVYWYQQSLDQGLQFLIQYYNGEERAKGNILERFSAQQFPDLHSELNLSSLELGDSALYFCASSPSGGRYEQYFGPGTRLTVT.

As to this clonotype: A much larger clone differs from this one at a single base, so this may be a read error. The rearrangement joins TRBV10-3 to TRBJ2-5; 7 bases fit TRBD2. This CDR3 comprises 13 residues. Per germline, CDR1 ENHRY and CDR2 SYGVKD. The V and J ends lost 6 bases and 4 bases, in that order; junction bases with no gene match: 5. This CDR3 reads CAIREGTTETQYF. In nucleotides, the CDR3 is TGTGCCATCAGGGAAGGGACTACAGAGACCCAGTACTTC.

Ten or more counts support this clonotype. J is TRBJ1-4 and V is TRBV6-5, with TRBD1 matching over 8 bases. Per germline, CDR1 MNHEY and CDR2 SVGAGI. CDR3 size: 14 residues. V was clipped by 5 bases and J by 7 bases; unmatched bases: 6. CDR3 bases: TGTGCCAGCAGTCCAGGGGGCGCAGTTGAAAAACTGTTTTTT. Its translation is CASSPGGAVEKLFF.

This clonotype was observed a few times. The chain combines TRBV12-3 or TRBV12-4 with TRBJ1-2; D possibly corresponds to TRBD1 (6 bases). Trimming left V 6 bases short and J 8 bases short, with 22 bases between. The CDR3 is 15 amino acids. The CDR3 reads CASSLYDAGAGGYTF. In DNA form, the CDR3 reads TGTGCCAGCAGCCTCTATGATGCGGGGGCGGGGGGCTACACCTTC.

The chain employs TRBV4-3 and TRBJ2-5; no reliable D call. The end of the DNA fits TRBJ2-1 better, so the J call may be wrong. The CDR3 spans 15 residues. The germline V gene encodes CDR1 LGHNA and CDR2 YSLEER. The CDR3: CASSRWFGSQETQFF. CDR3 nucleotide sequence: TGCGCCAGCAGCCGTTGGTTTGGCAGCCAAGAGACCCAGTTCTTC.